This TCR beta chain is drawn from a study of post-analysis software for immune sequencing data. Points from the study as a whole: Patients used five TRBV segments, including TRBV5-6, TRBV5-1 and TRBV20-1, more often than controls.

The CDR3 runs to 14 residues. Per germline, CDR1 SGDLS and CDR2 YYNGEE. V lost 3 bases and J 5 bases, leaving 12 bases between the germline ends. Of note for this clonotype: Its antigen remains unidentified.

Unique molecular identifiers were carried by the TCR beta cDNA libraries. TCRdb reprocessed the PCR reads via MiXCR and lists one record per CDR3 protein. The repertoire holds 650,000 to 900,000 distinct CDR3 sequences, with approximately 44% as singletons. The source material was blood. The receptor comes from a girl aged 5-17 years with multiple sclerosis. V usage is TRBV9 and J usage is TRBJ1-5; D is unclear. The CDR3 sequence: CASSDDGVHQPQHF. CDR3 DNA sequence: TGTGCCAGCAGCGATGACGGGGTCCATCAGCCCCAGCATTTT.